Following are 6 T cell receptor beta chains from one sample sequenced in a study of blood T cell repertoires in COVID-19. Repertoires were generated with immunoSEQ multiplex PCR, while TCRdb's copy carries only in-frame clones and drops some. The sample includes a few hundred thousand clones, more than 80% of them seen just once. Sequencing was done on a sample of PBMCs or T cells enriched from blood (not recorded which). These receptors all come from a man between 25 and 39 years old who had recovered from COVID-19.

V gene TRBV19 combines with J gene TRBJ1-5, with 7 bases matching TRBD1. V trimming: 5 bases; J trimming: 6 bases; junction bases outside the gene matches: 10. The CDR3 loop spans 15 amino acids. Germline V CDR1 and CDR2: LNHDA, SQIVND (reference sequence). The CDR3 region has the DNA TGTGCCAGTAGTCCCCATAGGGGGCCCGCTCAGCCCCAGCATTTT. This encodes CASSPHRGPAQPQHF.

The chain is built from TRBV4-1 and TRBJ2-7, with TRBD2 matching 13 bases. This CDR3 region has 15 residues. Germline-derived CDR1 and CDR2 are MGHRA and YSYEKL. J lost 9 bases, V lost 3 bases, and 8 bases had no gene match. CDR3 residues: CASSQTGTSGTSQYF. In nucleotides, the CDR3 is TGCGCCAGCAGCCAGACCGGGACTAGCGGGACATCGCAGTACTTC.

This chain connects TRBV29-1 to TRBJ2-3; no clear D gene. The CDR3 sequence is 13 residues long. V shed 2 bases and J shed 6 bases, with 12 bases lying between them. Germline V gene sequence: CDR1 SQVTM, CDR2 ANQGSEA. For the CDR3, the DNA is TGCAGCGTTGAAAGCCTTCAGGCGGATACGCAGTATTTT. This sequence encodes CSVESLQADTQYF.

J is TRBJ2-5 and V is TRBV9; D is possibly TRBD1 (6 bases). The germline gives CDR1 SGDLS, CDR2 YYNGEE. Trimming left V 4 bases short and J 2 bases short, with 21 bases between. The CDR3 is 17 residues long. DNA of the CDR3: TGTGCCAGCAGCACAGGGATCCTAGTTAACCAACAAGAGACCCAGTACTTC. Encoded protein: CASSTGILVNQQETQYF.

The chain is built from TRBV18 and TRBJ1-1, with 8 bases aligning to TRBD1. V gave up 3 bases and J gave up 6 bases; unmatched junction bases: 15. Germline V gene data show CDR1 as KGHSH and CDR2 as LQKENI. This CDR3 has 17 residues. The CDR3 coding sequence is TGTGCCAGCTCACCGGCACAGGGGGGAATTTCTGTCTCTGAAGCTTTCTTT. This sequence encodes CASSPAQGGISVSEAFF.

For the CDR3, the DNA is TGCGCCAGCAGGCCGCTAGCGGGACAAGAGACCCAGTACTTC. It yields the protein CASRPLAGQETQYF. This rearrangement joins TRBV5-1 to TRBJ2-5, with 9 bases lining up with TRBD2. The CDR3 consists of 14 residues. The junction had 4 bases not matched to a gene; V was cut back by 5 bases and J by 2 bases. Germline V gene data show CDR1 as SGHRS and CDR2 as YFSETQ.